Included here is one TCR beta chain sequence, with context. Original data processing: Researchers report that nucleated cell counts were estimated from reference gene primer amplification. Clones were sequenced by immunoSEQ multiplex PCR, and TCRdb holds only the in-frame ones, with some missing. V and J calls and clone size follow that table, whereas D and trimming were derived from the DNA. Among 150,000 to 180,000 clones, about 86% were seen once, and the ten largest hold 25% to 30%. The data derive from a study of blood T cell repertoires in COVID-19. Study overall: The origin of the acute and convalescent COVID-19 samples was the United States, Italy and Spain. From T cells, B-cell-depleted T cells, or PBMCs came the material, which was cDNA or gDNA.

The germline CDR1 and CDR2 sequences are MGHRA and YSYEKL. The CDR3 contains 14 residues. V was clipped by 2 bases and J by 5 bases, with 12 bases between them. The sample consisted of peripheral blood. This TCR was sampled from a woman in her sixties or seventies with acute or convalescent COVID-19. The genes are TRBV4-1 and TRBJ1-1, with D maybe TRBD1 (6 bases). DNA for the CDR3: TGCGCCAGCAGCCAAACCCAGGGGTGGACTGAAGCTTTCTTT. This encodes CASSQTQGWTEAFF.